These 4 T cell receptor beta chains came from one sample sequenced in a study of blood T cell repertoires in COVID-19. The repertoire was sequenced with immunoSEQ multiplex PCR; TCRdb's copy has only in-frame clones and lacks some. The sample holds a few hundred thousand clones, under 85% seen once. Source material: peripheral blood. The receptors originated from a human donor with COVID-19, enrolled during active disease. The donor label of this sample is uncertain.

As regards this clone: In the same sample, other DNA sequences code for this CDR3. This chain's CDR3 is CASSTGGETQYF. The CDR3, as DNA: TGTGCCAGTAGTACGGGGGGAGAGACCCAGTACTTC. The chain has TRBV19 and TRBJ2-5, with 7 positions matching TRBD2. The CDR3 sequence is 12 residues long. The germline V gene encodes CDR1 LNHDA and CDR2 SQIVND (reference sequence). The junction had 0 bases not matched to a gene; V was cut back by 4 bases and J by 4 bases.

This chain uses TRBV28 with TRBJ1-4, with 7 bases that match TRBD1. This CDR3 is 18 amino acids long. The trim removed 3 bases at V and 0 bases at J, leaving 10 bases unmatched. In germline, CDR1 is MDHEN, CDR2 SYDVKM. DNA of the CDR3: TGTGCCAGCAGTTTTGGAGGACAGGTCCCCGCAACTAATGAAAAACTGTTTTTT. This codes for CASSFGGQVPATNEKLFF.

The chain links TRBV4-1 to TRBJ1-3; D gene uncertain. V shed 0 bases and J shed 0 bases, with 9 bases lying between them. CDR1 is MGHRA, CDR2 YSYEKL, per germline. CDR3 size: 16 residues. CDR3 in DNA: TGCGCCAGCAGCCAAGATTCGGGTGGCTCTGGAAACACCATATATTTT. Residues: CASSQDSGGSGNTIYF.

This clone was picked up a small number of times. The chain employs TRBV6-6 and TRBJ2-3; 14 nucleotides match TRBD2. Germline V CDR1 and CDR2: MNHNY, SVGAGI (reference sequence). The CDR3 has 17 residues. V gave up 5 bases and J gave up 0 bases; unmatched junction bases: 4. The DNA of the CDR3 is TGTGCCAGCAGTCGGACTAGCGGGAGGCCTAGCACAGATACGCAGTATTTT. Amino acid sequence: CASSRTSGRPSTDTQYF.